A selection of T cell receptor beta chains follows, all from one sample in a study of human thymus T cells. This table comes from immunoSEQ multiplex PCR, and its TCRdb copy is limited to in-frame clones, with some not included. Among about 130,000 clones, about 93% were seen once, and the ten largest hold approximately 0.022%. The sample comprised thymus tissue. The receptor source for this set is a boy less than two years old with a congenital heart defect but otherwise immunologically healthy. CDR3s include the opening cysteine and the closing phenylalanine or tryptophan. The order of the fields is D gene, clone size, J gene, V gene, CDR3 DNA, CDR3 protein. D genes are given only for firm matches. Size is omitted from some rows. Given values are once, few, many or a class for expanded clones.

D gene: NA
clone size: few
J gene: TRBJ1-3
V gene: TRBV2
CDR3 DNA: TGTGCCACACGCTTCTCACTGGACACCATATATTTT
CDR3 protein: CATRFSLDTIYF

D gene: NA
clone size: NA
J gene: TRBJ2-3
V gene: TRBV6-1
CDR3 DNA: TGTGCCAGCCGGGACACAGATACGCAGTATTTT
CDR3 protein: CASRDTDTQYF

D gene: TRBD1
clone size: NA
J gene: TRBJ1-2
V gene: TRBV30
CDR3 DNA: TGTGCCTGGAGTAGAGACAGGGACTATGGCTACACCTTC
CDR3 protein: CAWSRDRDYGYTF

D gene: TRBD2
clone size: NA
J gene: TRBJ2-1
V gene: TRBV4-2
CDR3 DNA: TGTGCCAGCAGCCAAGGCCCGACTAGCGGGGGGGAAAATGAGCAGTTCTTC
CDR3 protein: CASSQGPTSGGENEQFF

D gene: NA
clone size: NA
J gene: TRBJ1-1
V gene: TRBV13
CDR3 DNA: TGTGCCAGCAGCCCCGACTGGAACACTGAAGCTTTCTTT
CDR3 protein: CASSPDWNTEAFF

D gene: TRBD2
clone size: NA
J gene: TRBJ2-1
V gene: TRBV5-1
CDR3 DNA: TGCGCCAGCATCCCGGGGCGGGGGAACGACAATGAGCAGTTCTTC
CDR3 protein: CASIPGRGNDNEQFF

D gene: NA
clone size: NA
J gene: TRBJ1-4
V gene: TRBV7-9
CDR3 DNA: TGTGCCAGCAGCAAAGTGAAGGGGGTGAATGAAAAACTGTTTTTT
CDR3 protein: CASSKVKGVNEKLFF

D gene: TRBD1
clone size: NA
J gene: TRBJ1-4
V gene: TRBV27
CDR3 DNA: TGTGCCAGCAGCGACAAACAAAACAGGGGGGCAACTAATGAAAAACTGTTTTTT
CDR3 protein: CASSDKQNRGATNEKLFF

D gene: TRBD2
clone size: NA
J gene: TRBJ2-7
V gene: TRBV4-2
CDR3 DNA: TGTGCCAGCAGCCGGGAGAGCGGGGCCCACGAGCAGTACTTC
CDR3 protein: CASSRESGAHEQYF

D gene: NA
clone size: NA
J gene: TRBJ1-4
V gene: TRBV2
CDR3 DNA: TGTGCCAGCAGGGGGCAGCCCCGTAAGGAAAAACTGTTTTTT
CDR3 protein: CASRGQPRKEKLFF

D gene: TRBD1
clone size: NA
J gene: TRBJ1-6
V gene: TRBV4-1
CDR3 DNA: TGCGCCAGCAGCCAAGACGTGGGGCGACAGGGCAGCTCCTATAATTCACCCCTCCACTTT
CDR3 protein: CASSQDVGRQGSSYNSPLHF

D gene: NA
clone size: NA
J gene: TRBJ2-7
V gene: TRBV5-3
CDR3 DNA: TGTGCCAGAACCCTTGGGGTAAGCGACGAGCAGTACTTC
CDR3 protein: CARTLGVSDEQYF

D gene: NA
clone size: NA
J gene: TRBJ2-4
V gene: TRBV7-9
CDR3 DNA: TGTGCCAGCAGCCCGAACCGAAACATTCAGTACTTC
CDR3 protein: CASSPNRNIQYF

D gene: NA
clone size: NA
J gene: TRBJ1-2
V gene: TRBV6-6
CDR3 DNA: TGTGCCAGCAGTTATAGTGTCTATGGCTACACCTTC
CDR3 protein: CASSYSVYGYTF

D gene: NA
clone size: NA
J gene: TRBJ1-6
V gene: TRBV10-1
CDR3 DNA: TGCGCCAGCAGTGAGTCGGCAGGGCTCGGGTCACCCCTCCACTTT
CDR3 protein: CASSESAGLGSPLHF

D gene: TRBD1
clone size: NA
J gene: TRBJ2-5
V gene: TRBV4-1
CDR3 DNA: TGCGCCAGCAGCGAACAGGGGAGAGCGGAGACCCAGTACTTC
CDR3 protein: CASSEQGRAETQYF

D gene: TRBD1
clone size: NA
J gene: TRBJ1-2
V gene: TRBV6-5
CDR3 DNA: TGTGCCACCTCACCCACCCAGGGGGCTAATGGCTACACCTTC
CDR3 protein: CATSPTQGANGYTF

D gene: NA
clone size: NA
J gene: TRBJ1-2
V gene: TRBV9
CDR3 DNA: TGTGCCAGCAGCGTCAGGAATCACTGGGGCTACACCTTC
CDR3 protein: CASSVRNHWGYTF

D gene: TRBD2
clone size: NA
J gene: TRBJ2-7
V gene: TRBV28
CDR3 DNA: TGTGCCAGCAGCCCCCTAAGACTAGCGTACTACGAGCAGTACTTC
CDR3 protein: CASSPLRLAYYEQYF

D gene: NA
clone size: NA
J gene: TRBJ2-7
V gene: TRBV4-3
CDR3 DNA: TGCGCCAGCAGCCAAGAGGAGGGTACGCTTCCCCCCTACGAGCAGTACTTC
CDR3 protein: CASSQEEGTLPPYEQYF

D gene: NA
clone size: NA
J gene: TRBJ1-6
V gene: TRBV6-5
CDR3 DNA: TGTGCCAGCAGTTACTCGTGGAAGTCCTATAATTCACCCCTCCACTTT
CDR3 protein: CASSYSWKSYNSPLHF

D gene: TRBD1
clone size: NA
J gene: TRBJ2-7
V gene: TRBV5-1
CDR3 DNA: TGCGCCAGCAGGGGACAGGGATGGAACGAGCAGTACTTC
CDR3 protein: CASRGQGWNEQYF

D gene: TRBD2
clone size: NA
J gene: TRBJ2-2
V gene: TRBV7-2
CDR3 DNA: TGTGCCAGCAGTCGGTCTGTCCCACTAGCGCACACCGGGGAGCTGTTTTTT
CDR3 protein: CASSRSVPLAHTGELFF

D gene: NA
clone size: NA
J gene: TRBJ1-2
V gene: TRBV7-2
CDR3 DNA: TGTGCCAGCAGCTTAGTACGAGGAAACTATGGCTACACCTTC
CDR3 protein: CASSLVRGNYGYTF

D gene: NA
clone size: NA
J gene: TRBJ2-1
V gene: TRBV5-1
CDR3 DNA: TGCGCCAGCAGCCCTGAGGACGGCTTCTACAATGAGCAGTTCTTC
CDR3 protein: CASSPEDGFYNEQFF

D gene: NA
clone size: NA
J gene: TRBJ1-2
V gene: TRBV28
CDR3 DNA: TGTGCCAGCATCGGCGGTAACTATGGCTACACCTTC
CDR3 protein: CASIGGNYGYTF

D gene: TRBD1
clone size: NA
J gene: TRBJ1-2
V gene: TRBV10-3
CDR3 DNA: TGTGCCATCAGTGCAGACAGGGAAAAGGTTCTCTATGGCTACACCTTC
CDR3 protein: CAISADREKVLYGYTF

D gene: TRBD1
clone size: NA
J gene: TRBJ1-2
V gene: TRBV7-2
CDR3 DNA: TGTGCCAGCAGCACCGAGACAGGGGCAAACTATGGCTACACCTTC
CDR3 protein: CASSTETGANYGYTF

D gene: TRBD1
clone size: NA
J gene: TRBJ2-3
V gene: TRBV27
CDR3 DNA: TGTGCCAGCAGTTTCTGGAGACAGGGGGCCGACATTGGTAGCACAGATACGCAGTATTTT
CDR3 protein: CASSFWRQGADIGSTDTQYF

D gene: NA
clone size: NA
J gene: TRBJ2-1
V gene: TRBV15
CDR3 DNA: TGTGCCACCAGCAGAGAGAGGGGGGACCACAAAGCGAGGGAGTTCTTC
CDR3 protein: CATSRERGDHKAREFF

D gene: TRBD1
clone size: NA
J gene: TRBJ2-3
V gene: TRBV27
CDR3 DNA: TGTGCCAGCAGTACCGGGACAGGGGGGGCAGATACGCAGTATTTT
CDR3 protein: CASSTGTGGADTQYF

D gene: NA
clone size: few
J gene: TRBJ1-1
V gene: TRBV6-5
CDR3 DNA: TGTGCCAGCAGTTACTCGGCAGCGAACACTGAAGCTTTCTTT
CDR3 protein: CASSYSAANTEAFF